The next 12 T cell receptor beta chains were all read from a single sample in a study of OX40 agonist ivuxolimab in advanced cancers. Only in-frame clones appear in the TCRdb table, and some are missing; sequencing was by immunoSEQ multiplex PCR. The repertoire holds about 47,000 clones, with approximately 80% as singletons. Sequencing was performed on CD4+ or CD8+ T cells sorted from blood, taken in a trial of the OX40 agonist ivuxolimab. The receptor set was obtained from an adult with an advanced solid tumor such as melanoma, head and neck, liver or kidney cancer.

The chain uses TRBV7-9 and TRBJ2-7, with 8 bases aligning to TRBD1. CDR3 length equals 16 residues. V shed 5 bases and J 7 bases; nucleotides not matched to a gene: 16. The germline gives CDR1 SEHNR, CDR2 FQNEAQ (reference sequence). The CDR3 protein is CASSPGWGTGSWEQYF. DNA of the CDR3: TGTGCCAGCAGCCCAGGATGGGGGACAGGTTCATGGGAGCAGTACTTC.

The chain carries TRBV7-2 and TRBJ2-2, with 12 nucleotides matching TRBD2. This CDR3 region has 18 residues. V shed 4 bases, J shed 4 bases, and the junction held 10 bases outside the gene matches. CDR1 and CDR2 (germline): SGHTA, FQGNSA. The CDR3 loop reads CASSSPPSGGAVTGELFF. The DNA for the CDR3 is TGTGCCAGCAGCTCACCCCCTAGCGGGGGGGCGGTCACCGGGGAGCTGTTTTTT.

The chain has TRBV11-2 and TRBJ2-7, with 7 bases lining up with TRBD2. This CDR3 has 15 amino acids. Losses at the gene ends were 5 bases for V and 4 bases for J; bases not matched to a gene: 11. Germline CDR1 reads SGHAT; CDR2 reads FQNNGV. Here the CDR3 reads CASSTRGGSLYEQYF. DNA of the CDR3: TGTGCCAGCAGCACGAGAGGCGGGAGTTTATACGAGCAGTACTTC.

The chain is built from TRBV9 and TRBJ2-3; TRBD2 matches at 8 bases. This CDR3 is built from 14 residues. The trim removed 6 bases at V and 4 bases at J, leaving 7 bases unmatched. From germline, CDR1 is SGDLS and CDR2 YYNGEE. The CDR3 nucleotides read TGTGCCAGCACCCTTGCGGGGGGCGCAGATACGCAGTATTTT. It specifies CASTLAGGADTQYF.

The rearrangement uses TRBV19 and TRBJ2-3, with D perhaps matching TRBD2 (6 bases). Germline V gene sequence: CDR1 LNHDA, CDR2 SQIVND (reference sequence). The CDR3 totals 16 residues. Trimming left V 5 bases short and J 0 bases short, with 15 bases between. CDR3 sequence: CASSGFGTHSTDTQYF. CDR3 in DNA: TGTGCCAGTAGTGGTTTTGGGACTCATAGCACAGATACGCAGTATTTT.

V and J are TRBV27 and TRBJ1-2; 10 bases are shared with TRBD1. The germline gives CDR1 MNHEY, CDR2 SMNVEV (reference sequence). The CDR3 totals 15 residues. Losses at the gene ends were 5 bases for V and 2 bases for J; bases not matched to a gene: 5. The CDR3, as DNA: TGTGCCAGCAGTATCAGGACAGGGGGGAACTATGGCTACACCTTC. It yields the protein CASSIRTGGNYGYTF.

The gene calls are TRBV7-9 and TRBJ2-7; 14 bases agree with TRBD2. Germline V CDR1 and CDR2: SEHNR, FQNEAQ (reference sequence). V lost 4 bases, J lost 6 bases, and 5 bases stayed unmatched. The CDR3 length is 15 residues. This CDR3 reads CASSSPGTSGSEQYF. The CDR3 bases are TGTGCCAGCAGCTCCCCCGGGACTAGCGGGAGCGAGCAGTACTTC.

The chain combines TRBV4-1 with TRBJ1-5, with D possibly matching TRBD1 (5 bases). Per the germline V gene, CDR1 is MGHRA and CDR2 is YSYEKL. This CDR3 contains 15 residues. V was pared by 1 base and J by 1 base, with 8 bases between. The CDR3 bases are TGCGCCAGCAGCCAAGTAGGGGAGAGCAATCAGCCCCAGCATTTT. Encoded protein: CASSQVGESNQPQHF.

The chain combines TRBV5-1 with TRBJ2-1; D may be TRBD1 or TRBD2 (5 bases each). There are 13 residues in the CDR3. Trimming removed 4 bases at V and 5 bases at J, with 10 bases between. Germline V CDR1 and CDR2: SGHRS, YFSETQ. CDR3: CASSPGTDNEQFF. In nucleotides, the CDR3 is TGCGCCAGCAGCCCCGGGACGGACAATGAGCAGTTCTTC.

The chain recombines TRBV4-3 with TRBJ2-1; 8 nucleotides align to TRBD2. This CDR3 has 19 amino acids. The germline V gene encodes CDR1 LGHNA and CDR2 YSLEER. Unmatched junction bases numbered 11, after V lost 0 bases and J lost 1 base. CDR3 bases: TGCGCCAGCAGCCAAGAGGGCCCTCTAGCGGGCTATTCCTACAATGAGCAGTTCTTC. This encodes CASSQEGPLAGYSYNEQFF.

The chain has TRBV4-3 and TRBJ1-2; D call uncertain. CDR1 and CDR2 from the germline V gene are LGHNA and YSLEER. The CDR3 is 18 amino acids. The V end was cut by 1 base, the J end by 5 bases, with 23 bases between. The DNA of the CDR3 is TGCGCCAGCAGCCAAGTTGTTGGAGCGGCGCAGACCCAATATGGCTACACCTTC. Translated, it gives CASSQVVGAAQTQYGYTF.

The genes are TRBV5-6 and TRBJ2-6, with D hard to call. Germline V gene sequence: CDR1 SGHDT, CDR2 YYEEEE. CDR3 length equals 16 residues. Deletions cut 0 bases from V and 0 bases from J, with 7 bases between. In DNA form, the CDR3 reads TGTGCCAGCAGCTTGGGTGGGGTCTCTGGGGCCAACGTCCTGACTTTC. It is translated as CASSLGGVSGANVLTF.